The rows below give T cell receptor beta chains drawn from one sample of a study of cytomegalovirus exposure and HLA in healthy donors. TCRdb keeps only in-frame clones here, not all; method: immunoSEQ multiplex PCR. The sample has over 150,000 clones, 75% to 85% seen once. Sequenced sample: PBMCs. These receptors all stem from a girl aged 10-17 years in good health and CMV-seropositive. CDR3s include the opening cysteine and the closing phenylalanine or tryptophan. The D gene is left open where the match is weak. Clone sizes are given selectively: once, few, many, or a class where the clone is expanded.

cdr3_nt: TGTGCCAGCAGCTTAGGCGGGGGGACAGGGGCAGATACGCAGTATTTT; cdr3_aa: CASSLGGGTGADTQYF; v_call: TRBV11-2; clone_size: -; d_call: TRBD1; j_call: TRBJ2-3
cdr3_nt: TGTGCCAGCAGCTTAGGACCTAGCGGGGGACCAGATACGCAGTATTTT; cdr3_aa: CASSLGPSGGPDTQYF; v_call: TRBV7-9; clone_size: -; d_call: TRBD2; j_call: TRBJ2-3
cdr3_nt: TGTGCCTGGAGTTGGGACAGGGGAGATGAAAAACTGTTTTTT; cdr3_aa: CAWSWDRGDEKLFF; v_call: TRBV30; clone_size: -; d_call: TRBD1; j_call: TRBJ1-4
cdr3_nt: TGTGCCAGCAGGACAGCTACATATGGCTACACCTTC; cdr3_aa: CASRTATYGYTF; v_call: TRBV6-1; clone_size: -; d_call: -; j_call: TRBJ1-2
cdr3_nt: TGTGCCAGCAGCTCCCTCAGCGGGCCCCAGGAGACCCAGTACTTC; cdr3_aa: CASSSLSGPQETQYF; v_call: TRBV5-4; clone_size: -; d_call: -; j_call: TRBJ2-5
cdr3_nt: TGTGCTAGTGGTGCGGGACAGGGGGGAGCGGGGGCCACCTACGAGCAGTACTTC; cdr3_aa: CASGAGQGGAGATYEQYF; v_call: TRBV12-5; clone_size: once; d_call: TRBD1; j_call: TRBJ2-7
cdr3_nt: TGTGCCAGTGAGATAAGCTCCTACAATGAGCAGTTCTTC; cdr3_aa: CASEISSYNEQFF; v_call: TRBV6-6; clone_size: -; d_call: -; j_call: TRBJ2-1
cdr3_nt: TGTGCCAGCAGCTTCTTAGCGGGGGCGAACACTGAAGCTTTCTTT; cdr3_aa: CASSFLAGANTEAFF; v_call: TRBV11-3; clone_size: -; d_call: -; j_call: TRBJ1-1
cdr3_nt: TGTGCCACCCTGGGGGGGGTGGAGAACACTGAAGCTTTCTTT; cdr3_aa: CATLGGVENTEAFF; v_call: TRBV2; clone_size: -; d_call: -; j_call: TRBJ1-1
cdr3_nt: TGCGCCAGCGGCTGGGACAGGGGGAGGTATGGCTACACCTTC; cdr3_aa: CASGWDRGRYGYTF; v_call: TRBV4-3; clone_size: -; d_call: TRBD1; j_call: TRBJ1-2
cdr3_nt: TGTGCCAGCAGCGGACAGGGTCTAGATGGCTACACCTTC; cdr3_aa: CASSGQGLDGYTF; v_call: TRBV9; clone_size: -; d_call: TRBD1; j_call: TRBJ1-2
cdr3_nt: TGTGCCAGCAACAGGGGGAACGGGGAGCTGTTTTTT; cdr3_aa: CASNRGNGELFF; v_call: TRBV9; clone_size: -; d_call: TRBD1; j_call: TRBJ2-2
cdr3_nt: TGTGCCATCAGTGAGTCGAAACAGACGAACACTGAAGCTTTCTTT; cdr3_aa: CAISESKQTNTEAFF; v_call: TRBV10-3; clone_size: -; d_call: -; j_call: TRBJ1-1
cdr3_nt: TGTGCCATCAGTGATCTCGGGACTAACACAGATACGCAGTATTTT; cdr3_aa: CAISDLGTNTDTQYF; v_call: TRBV10-3; clone_size: -; d_call: TRBD2; j_call: TRBJ2-3
cdr3_nt: TGTGCCAGTAGTCCCAGGGGGTTTGACACTGAAGCTTTCTTT; cdr3_aa: CASSPRGFDTEAFF; v_call: TRBV19; clone_size: few; d_call: TRBD1; j_call: TRBJ1-1
cdr3_nt: TGTGCCAGCAGTGAGGGATTTTCGGGGGGGAGGCCCCAGCATTTT; cdr3_aa: CASSEGFSGGRPQHF; v_call: TRBV6-1; clone_size: -; d_call: -; j_call: TRBJ1-5
cdr3_nt: TGCAGCGTTGTATCGCGTTCGGGGGCCCAGTACTTC; cdr3_aa: CSVVSRSGAQYF; v_call: TRBV29-1; clone_size: -; d_call: -; j_call: TRBJ2-5
cdr3_nt: TGTGCCAGCTCACCATCGGCACAGACCAACGGGGAGCTGTTTTTT; cdr3_aa: CASSPSAQTNGELFF; v_call: TRBV18; clone_size: -; d_call: -; j_call: TRBJ2-2
cdr3_nt: TGTGCCAGCAGCCTCAACCCGGGACAGAACCTCTACGAGCAGTACTTC; cdr3_aa: CASSLNPGQNLYEQYF; v_call: TRBV7-6; clone_size: -; d_call: TRBD1; j_call: TRBJ2-7
cdr3_nt: TGTGCCAGCAGCCCCATCACAGGGGGCTTATCCTCATCAAATCAGCAGTTCTTC; cdr3_aa: CASSPITGGLSSSNQQFF; v_call: TRBV7-6; clone_size: -; d_call: TRBD1; j_call: TRBJ2-1
cdr3_nt: TGTGCCAGCTCACCAGACGGACTACCTGAAGCTTTCTTT; cdr3_aa: CASSPDGLPEAFF; v_call: TRBV18; clone_size: -; d_call: -; j_call: TRBJ1-1
cdr3_nt: TGTGCCAGCACCCGGACGGAGGGGAATCAGCCCCAGCATTTT; cdr3_aa: CASTRTEGNQPQHF; v_call: TRBV6-6; clone_size: -; d_call: -; j_call: TRBJ1-5
cdr3_nt: TGCGCCAGCAGCCAAGCCGGACAGGGATCTGGAAACACCATATATTTT; cdr3_aa: CASSQAGQGSGNTIYF; v_call: TRBV4-1; clone_size: -; d_call: TRBD1; j_call: TRBJ1-3
cdr3_nt: TGCGCCAGCAGAGACAGTTCATTGAACACTGAAGCTTTCTTT; cdr3_aa: CASRDSSLNTEAFF; v_call: TRBV10-2; clone_size: -; d_call: -; j_call: TRBJ1-1
cdr3_nt: TGTGCCAGCAGCTCCTTAGGGACAGGGGGCCGCGAGCAGTACTTC; cdr3_aa: CASSSLGTGGREQYF; v_call: TRBV11-2; clone_size: few; d_call: TRBD1; j_call: TRBJ2-7
cdr3_nt: TGTGCCAGTAGTTTCCGGGACAGGGAAGGCCACGAGCAGTACTTC; cdr3_aa: CASSFRDREGHEQYF; v_call: TRBV19; clone_size: -; d_call: TRBD1; j_call: TRBJ2-7
cdr3_nt: TGTGCCAGCAGAATAGGATCGTCGGGGGACACTGAAGCTTTCTTT; cdr3_aa: CASRIGSSGDTEAFF; v_call: TRBV7-9; clone_size: -; d_call: -; j_call: TRBJ1-1
cdr3_nt: TGCGCCAGCAGCCCAGGACACGCAGAGAACACTGAAGCTTTCTTT; cdr3_aa: CASSPGHAENTEAFF; v_call: TRBV5-1; clone_size: few; d_call: -; j_call: TRBJ1-1
cdr3_nt: TGTGCCAGCAGCCAGAGCGGGGGGAGCTCCTACAATGAGCAGTTCTTC; cdr3_aa: CASSQSGGSSYNEQFF; v_call: TRBV7-7; clone_size: -; d_call: TRBD2; j_call: TRBJ2-1
cdr3_nt: TGTGCCAGCAGCTTAGCGGTCAGTTCGTTCAATGAGCAGTTCTTC; cdr3_aa: CASSLAVSSFNEQFF; v_call: TRBV7-2; clone_size: -; d_call: -; j_call: TRBJ2-1
cdr3_nt: TGTGCCAGCAGCAGCCGGGACAGGGGGTTTGGTGAGCAGTTCTTC; cdr3_aa: CASSSRDRGFGEQFF; v_call: TRBV6-6; clone_size: -; d_call: TRBD1; j_call: TRBJ2-1
cdr3_nt: TGCGCCAGCAGCCAAAGCAGGCGGGGTTCCTACGAGCAGTACTTC; cdr3_aa: CASSQSRRGSYEQYF; v_call: TRBV4-3; clone_size: -; d_call: -; j_call: TRBJ2-7
cdr3_nt: TGTGCCAGCAGCCGCCTACCAAGACCGGGACAGAAAGAAGAGACCCAGTACTTC; cdr3_aa: CASSRLPRPGQKEETQYF; v_call: TRBV7-2; clone_size: -; d_call: TRBD1; j_call: TRBJ2-5
cdr3_nt: TGTGCCAGCAGTTCAAACGGCGGGGTACAAGAGACCCAGTACTTC; cdr3_aa: CASSSNGGVQETQYF; v_call: TRBV7-2; clone_size: -; d_call: -; j_call: TRBJ2-5
cdr3_nt: TGTGCCAGCAGCCCGCTCAGGGGGGAGGAGACCCAGTACTTC; cdr3_aa: CASSPLRGEETQYF; v_call: TRBV13; clone_size: -; d_call: -; j_call: TRBJ2-5
cdr3_nt: TGCGCCAGCAGCTTCTTGTCAGGGGGCTTACATAATGAGCAGTTCTTC; cdr3_aa: CASSFLSGGLHNEQFF; v_call: TRBV5-1; clone_size: -; d_call: TRBD1; j_call: TRBJ2-1
cdr3_nt: TGTGCCAGCAGCACGCAGGGTTCTGAGCAGTTCTTC; cdr3_aa: CASSTQGSEQFF; v_call: TRBV11-3; clone_size: few; d_call: -; j_call: TRBJ2-1
cdr3_nt: TGTGCCAGCAGTGAGGCAGGGGGTGCTTCACCCCTCCACTTT; cdr3_aa: CASSEAGGASPLHF; v_call: TRBV25-1; clone_size: once; d_call: TRBD1; j_call: TRBJ1-6
cdr3_nt: TGTGCCAGCAGCGAACCCGGGACAGGGGGGAGAACTGAAGCTTTCTTT; cdr3_aa: CASSEPGTGGRTEAFF; v_call: TRBV11-2; clone_size: -; d_call: TRBD1; j_call: TRBJ1-1
cdr3_nt: TGTGCCAGCAGTCCTTTTGGGGCCGGAGAGACCCAGTACTTC; cdr3_aa: CASSPFGAGETQYF; v_call: TRBV27; clone_size: -; d_call: -; j_call: TRBJ2-5
cdr3_nt: TGTGCCAGCAGTGTAGCGGCGTATAATCATGAGCAGTTCTTC; cdr3_aa: CASSVAAYNHEQFF; v_call: TRBV25-1; clone_size: -; d_call: -; j_call: TRBJ2-1
cdr3_nt: TGTGCCTGGAGTGTATCCGGGGTTTTGAACTATGGCTACACCTTC; cdr3_aa: CAWSVSGVLNYGYTF; v_call: TRBV30; clone_size: -; d_call: -; j_call: TRBJ1-2
cdr3_nt: TGTGCCAGCAGCCCACTCCGGGCCCCGGGAGGCTACACCTTC; cdr3_aa: CASSPLRAPGGYTF; v_call: TRBV7-9; clone_size: -; d_call: -; j_call: TRBJ1-2
cdr3_nt: TGTGCCAGCAGCGTAGACTCCGATACGCAGTATTTT; cdr3_aa: CASSVDSDTQYF; v_call: TRBV9; clone_size: -; d_call: -; j_call: TRBJ2-3
cdr3_nt: TGTGCCAGCAGCGTACAACAGACAGGCCCCAACAATGAGCAGTTCTTC; cdr3_aa: CASSVQQTGPNNEQFF; v_call: TRBV9; clone_size: few; d_call: -; j_call: TRBJ2-1
cdr3_nt: TGTGCCAGCAGCTTACAGGGGATTGAGGAAGAGACCCAGTACTTC; cdr3_aa: CASSLQGIEEETQYF; v_call: TRBV11-3; clone_size: -; d_call: -; j_call: TRBJ2-5
cdr3_nt: TGTGCCAGCAGTTACGGGGGCCGGCCGGAGACCCAGTACTTC; cdr3_aa: CASSYGGRPETQYF; v_call: TRBV6-5; clone_size: -; d_call: -; j_call: TRBJ2-5
cdr3_nt: TGTGCCAGCTCACCACGACAGGGGGTGAGCGGCTACACCTTC; cdr3_aa: CASSPRQGVSGYTF; v_call: TRBV18; clone_size: -; d_call: TRBD1; j_call: TRBJ1-2
cdr3_nt: TGTGCCAGCAGCGTAGGGGAGGGGTTGCCCGGGACAGGGATTTCACCCCTCCACTTT; cdr3_aa: CASSVGEGLPGTGISPLHF; v_call: TRBV9; clone_size: -; d_call: TRBD1; j_call: TRBJ1-6
cdr3_nt: TGTGCCAGCAGTTACTCCGACTGGAATCAGCCCCAGCATTTT; cdr3_aa: CASSYSDWNQPQHF; v_call: TRBV6-6; clone_size: -; d_call: -; j_call: TRBJ1-5
cdr3_nt: TGTGCCAGCAGCGCAAGTGGACAGGGCGATGAAAAACTGTTTTTT; cdr3_aa: CASSASGQGDEKLFF; v_call: TRBV9; clone_size: -; d_call: TRBD1; j_call: TRBJ1-4
cdr3_nt: TGTGCCAGCAGCTCCACGGGACTAGCGAGCAATGAGCAGTTCTTC; cdr3_aa: CASSSTGLASNEQFF; v_call: TRBV11-2; clone_size: -; d_call: TRBD2; j_call: TRBJ2-1